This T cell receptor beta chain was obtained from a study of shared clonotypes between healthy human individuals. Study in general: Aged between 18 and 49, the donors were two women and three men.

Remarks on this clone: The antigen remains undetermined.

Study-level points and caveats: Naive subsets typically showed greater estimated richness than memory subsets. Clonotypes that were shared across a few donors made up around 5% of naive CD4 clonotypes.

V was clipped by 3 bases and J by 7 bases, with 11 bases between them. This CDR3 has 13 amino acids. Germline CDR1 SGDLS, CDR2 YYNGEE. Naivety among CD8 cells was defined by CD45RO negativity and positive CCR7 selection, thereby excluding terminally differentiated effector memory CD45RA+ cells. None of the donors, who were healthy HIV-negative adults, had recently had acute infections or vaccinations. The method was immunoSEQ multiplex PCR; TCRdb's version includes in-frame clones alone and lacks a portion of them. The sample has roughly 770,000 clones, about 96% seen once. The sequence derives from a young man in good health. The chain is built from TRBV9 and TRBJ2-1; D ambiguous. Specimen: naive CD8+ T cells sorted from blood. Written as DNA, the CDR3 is TGTGCCAGCAGCGCCGTCAGTGGGAATGAGCAGTTCTTC. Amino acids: CASSAVSGNEQFF.